The 4 T cell receptor beta chains listed next were all sequenced from one sample in a study of T-cell memory formation after mild COVID-19. From the 5' RACE reads, TCRdb called clonotypes with MiXCR, one entry per CDR3 protein. The sample holds approximately 210,000 distinct CDR3 sequences, around 30% seen once. Sequencing used PBMCs or a T cell subset sorted from them (not recorded which). These receptors were obtained from an adult woman who had mild COVID-19 (a few samples of this study predate the infection). Cell type and time point are not known.

This clonotype appeared a few times. The chain joins TRBV13 to TRBJ2-7; TRBD2 agrees at 8 bases. Germline-derived CDR1 and CDR2 are PRHDT and FYEKMQ (reference sequence). The V segment lost 4 bases and the J segment 7 bases; nucleotides outside the gene matches: 12. The CDR3 runs to 15 residues. CDR3 in DNA: TGTGCCAGCAGCTCCCAGACTAGCGCCGTATCGGAGCAGTACTTC. Its translation is CASSSQTSAVSEQYF.

This clonotype appeared many times. The V and J genes are TRBV5-4 and TRBJ2-5; 7 nucleotides line up with TRBD2. The CDR3 spans 14 residues. CDR1 SGHNT and CDR2 YYREEE come from the germline V gene (reference sequence). This CDR3 is CAVGGSYLQETQYF. In DNA, the CDR3 is TGTGCAGTGGGGGGGTCATACCTCCAAGAGACCCAGTACTTC.

CDR3 coding DNA: TGTGCCAGCAGCTTAGTTCCAGGGGGCGCGGGAGAGACCCAGTACTTC. Protein sequence: CASSLVPGGAGETQYF. The chain has TRBV7-9 and TRBJ2-5, with 8 bases aligning to TRBD1. This CDR3 spans 16 amino acids. Germline CDR1 is SEHNR and CDR2 is FQNEAQ (reference sequence). The V segment lost 1 base and the J segment 4 bases; nucleotides outside the gene matches: 8.

This clonotype was observed a handful of times. The CDR3 sequence: CASHRESGNTIYF. The CDR3 nucleotides read TGTGCCAGCCACAGGGAGTCTGGAAACACCATATATTTT. J is TRBJ1-3 and V is TRBV5-5; maybe TRBD1 (6 bases). CDR1 SGHKS and CDR2 YYEKEE come from the germline V gene (reference sequence). The CDR3 length is 13 residues. V lost 7 bases and J lost 1, with 9 bases in between.